These 30 T cell receptor beta chains were sequenced from one sample in a study of T cells in Graves' hyperthyroidism and ophthalmopathy. RNA transcripts served as the template for amplifying TCR beta CDR3 regions. HTBI primers drove first-round RT-PCR of the TCR CDR3. TCRdb redid the calling of the multiplex PCR reads with MiXCR, one entry per CDR3 protein. This sample has approximately 710,000 distinct CDR3 sequences; roughly 17% occur once, and the top ten carry about 16%. The source material was blood. These receptors were taken from a man aged 45 to 65 with Graves' hyperthyroidism.

This clonotype was detected many times. The V call is TRBV10-3, the J call TRBJ1-6; 11 bases align to TRBD1. After removal of 2 bases from V and 10 bases from J, the junction contained 7 bases not matched to a gene. The CDR3 extends over 16 amino acids. Germline loops: CDR1 ENHRY, CDR2 SYGVKD. The DNA of the CDR3 is TGTGCCATCAGTGAGGACCGGACAGGGGGCGCGTCACCCCTCCACTTT. Its translation: CAISEDRTGGASPLHF.

This clonotype was observed many times. This rearrangement joins TRBV10-3 to TRBJ1-2; 7 bases align to TRBD1. Trimming cost V 4 bases and J 8 bases; bases outside gene matches: 19. The V gene's germline CDR1 is ENHRY and CDR2 SYGVKD. The length of the CDR3 is 17 residues. The CDR3 bases are TGTGCCATCAGTGCCCAAGCAGGGACAGCCGGGTCGGGCGGCTACACCTTC. This encodes CAISAQAGTAGSGGYTF.

With regard to this clonotype: One end of the junction is discordant with germline, which a read error may explain. V usage is TRBV4-3 and J usage is TRBJ2-1; D is possibly TRBD2 (5 bases). The CDR3 has 14 amino acids. Looked up from germline, CDR1 is LGHNA and CDR2 is YSLEER. The CDR3 spells CASGQKHSAGRRFF. In DNA form, the CDR3 reads TGCGCCAGCGGCCAAAAACATAGCGCGGGCCGGCGGTTCTTC.

Ten or more counts support this clonotype. The CDR3 DNA follows: TGTGCCAGCAGCAAGGAAAAACTGTTTTTT. This gives the protein CASSKEKLFF. This chain links TRBV2 with TRBJ1-4, with unresolved D. Germline CDR1 and CDR2: SNHLY and FYNNEI. CDR3 length: 10 residues. V lost 6 bases, J lost 8 bases, and 4 bases lay in between.

This clonotype was seen many times. The chain has TRBV18 and TRBJ2-7; D remains unclear. Between the trimmed V and J ends, which lost 1 base and 1 base, there was a span of 8 bases. The CDR3 spans 14 residues. CDR1 KGHSH and CDR2 LQKENI come from the germline V gene. The CDR3 is CASSPRRGSYEQYF. The DNA for the CDR3 is TGTGCCAGCTCACCACGCAGAGGTTCCTACGAGCAGTACTTC.

This clonotype was counted ten times or more. The chain carries TRBV7-3 and TRBJ2-1; D gene ambiguous. The ends were cut back, 0 bases at V and 0 bases at J, with 6 bases in the middle. The V gene's germline CDR1 is SGHTA and CDR2 FQGTGA. CDR3 size: 15 residues. CDR3 loop: CASSLTVPSYNEQFF. CDR3 nucleotide sequence: TGTGCCAGCAGCTTAACGGTCCCCTCCTACAATGAGCAGTTCTTC.

The DNA of the CDR3 is TGTGCCACCGCGGCTACGACATGGCAAACTGAAGCTTTCTTT. Translating gives CATAATTWQTEAFF. The chain couples TRBV6-2 or TRBV6-3 to TRBJ1-1; D unresolved. From germline, CDR1 is MNHEY and CDR2 SVGEGT. Trimming took off 10 bases at V and 5 bases at J, with 20 bases between the two ends. The CDR3 spans 14 residues.

Regarding this clonotype: A single base separates this from a much larger clone, so it may be a read error. V is TRBV28 and J is TRBJ2-7; no clear D. The germline V gene has CDR1 MDHEN and CDR2 SYDVKM. The CDR3 length is 14 residues. V was shortened by 3 bases and J by 3 bases, with 12 bases between the two germline ends. CDR3 loop: CASSFPPQNYEQYF. The CDR3 DNA reads TGTGCCAGCAGTTTTCCCCCACAGAACTACGAGCAGTACTTC.

The sample holds a few counts of this clonotype. The chain links TRBV28 to TRBJ1-2; D might be TRBD1 (6 bases). The V gene lost 6 bases and the J gene lost 4 bases, with 18 bases spanning the gap. Germline V lookup: CDR1 MDHEN, CDR2 SYDVKM. There are 15 residues in the CDR3. The CDR3 reads CASSKIQGIGYGYTF. In nucleotides, the CDR3 is TGTGCCAGCAGCAAAATACAGGGTATTGGCTATGGCTACACCTTC.

The chain recombines TRBV27 with TRBJ1-1; D uncertain. V was pared by 9 bases and J by 4 bases, with 6 bases between. The germline V gene encodes CDR1 MNHEY and CDR2 SMNVEV (reference sequence). The CDR3 runs to 10 residues. The CDR3 loop is CARPPTEAFF. DNA of the CDR3: TGTGCCAGACCCCCCACTGAAGCTTTCTTT.

The chain recombines TRBV27 with TRBJ1-5; D possibly corresponds to TRBD1 (5 bases). Between the trimmed V and J ends, which lost 4 bases and 9 bases, there was a span of 7 bases. The CDR3 is 11 amino acids. Per the germline V gene, CDR1 is MNHEY and CDR2 is SMNVEV (reference sequence). The CDR3 region is CASSYGGPQHF. CDR3 sequence (DNA): TGTGCCAGCAGTTATGGGGGGCCCCAGCATTTT.

The chain is built from TRBV28 and TRBJ1-2; D unresolved. Germline V gene sequence: CDR1 MDHEN, CDR2 SYDVKM. The CDR3 extends over 14 amino acids. V lost 1 base and J 6 bases, leaving 12 bases between the germline ends. The CDR3 DNA follows: TGTGCCAGCAGTTTATCCTATGAGGGCCATGGCTACACCTTC. Protein sequence: CASSLSYEGHGYTF.

This clonotype was seen repeatedly, ten times or more. V and J are TRBV27 and TRBJ2-2; the D call may be TRBD1 or TRBD2 (5 bases each). Trimming took off 7 bases at V and 4 bases at J, with 13 bases between the two ends. Germline lookup yields CDR1 MNHEY and CDR2 SMNVEV (reference sequence). This CDR3 region has 14 residues. The chain's CDR3 is CASKWQGATGELFF. The CDR3 region has the DNA TGTGCCAGCAAGTGGCAGGGAGCCACCGGGGAGCTGTTTTTT.

This clonotype was observed at least ten times. J is TRBJ1-5 and V is TRBV19; 7 positions agree with TRBD1. The CDR3 is 16 residues long. V lost 5 bases and J lost 0; bases outside the gene matches: 7. CDR1 LNHDA and CDR2 SQIVND come from the germline V gene (reference sequence). The CDR3 protein is CASSLDRDYSNQPQHF. The CDR3 DNA is TGTGCCAGTAGTCTCGACAGGGACTATAGCAATCAGCCCCAGCATTTT.

This clonotype was counted ten times or more. This chain uses TRBV7-8 with TRBJ2-1; D not certain. Trimming shortened V by 1 base and J by 5 bases, and 9 bases separated the two germline ends. Looked up from germline, CDR1 is SGHVS and CDR2 is FQNEAQ. The CDR3 has 14 amino acids. The CDR3 nucleotides are TGTGCCAGCAGCTTAGTCCTGGGTGACAATGAGCAGTTCTTC. Translation: CASSLVLGDNEQFF.

This clonotype was found a few times. This sequence joins TRBV29-1 and TRBJ2-1; the D gene is possibly TRBD2 (5 bases). CDR3 size: 16 residues. The V and J ends lost 7 bases and 7 bases respectively, with 26 bases between them. Germline V gene data show CDR1 as SQVTM and CDR2 as ANQGSEA. For the CDR3, the DNA is TGCAGCGCTGAGGGATTGGCGGTAAGCCTGGAAAATGAGCAGTTCTTC. Translated: CSAEGLAVSLENEQFF.

The rearrangement joins TRBV28 to TRBJ2-1; 11 bases map to TRBD2. The V and J ends lost 4 bases and 2 bases, in that order; junction bases with no gene match: 10. Germline CDR1 and CDR2: MDHEN and SYDVKM. This CDR3 region has 18 residues. CDR3 amino acids: CASSSPPSGRPAYNEQFF. The CDR3 DNA is TGTGCCAGCAGTTCCCCACCTAGCGGGAGGCCCGCCTACAATGAGCAGTTCTTC.

CDR3 in DNA: TGCGCCAGCAGTTCGACCGGGCCCCGCTACACAGATACGCAGTATTTT. Its protein product is CASSSTGPRYTDTQYF. The chain is built from TRBV5-1 and TRBJ2-3; unclear D gene. V gave up 5 bases and J gave up 2 bases, with 18 bases separating them. The germline gives CDR1 SGHRS, CDR2 YFSETQ. This CDR3 comprises 16 residues.

The chain joins TRBV7-9 to TRBJ1-3; tentative D call: TRBD1 (5 bases). The CDR3 covers 15 residues. Trimming took off 5 bases at V and 3 bases at J, with 14 bases between the two ends. Germline CDR1 SEHNR, CDR2 FQNEAQ (reference sequence). CDR3 residues: CASSQDPGGGNTIYF. For the CDR3, the DNA is TGTGCCAGCAGCCAAGACCCGGGGGGTGGAAACACCATATATTTT.

This clonotype was counted between two and nine times. V is TRBV28 and J is TRBJ2-7, with 8 bases lining up with TRBD1. Germline loops: CDR1 MDHEN, CDR2 SYDVKM. Trimming took 6 bases from V and 5 from J; bases not matched to a gene: 9. The CDR3 totals 14 residues. CDR3 amino acids: CASRMGTGDHEQYF. DNA for the CDR3: TGTGCCAGCAGGATGGGGACAGGCGACCACGAGCAGTACTTC.

Many counts were recorded for this clonotype. The chain recombines TRBV5-5 with TRBJ2-1; weak D call: TRBD1 (6 bases). The V end was cut by 3 bases, the J end by 8 bases, with 12 bases between. Germline V gene data show CDR1 as SGHKS and CDR2 as YYEKEE (reference sequence). The CDR3 sequence is 13 residues long. This CDR3 reads CASSSQGLDEQFF. CDR3 DNA sequence: TGTGCCAGCAGCTCACAGGGTCTCGATGAGCAGTTCTTC.

Points on this clonotype: This may arise from a read error, as a much more abundant clone is one base away. The V gene is TRBV9, the J gene TRBJ1-1, with D unresolved. This CDR3 has 14 amino acids. The ends were cut back, 6 bases at V and 5 bases at J, with 17 bases in the middle. In germline, CDR1 is SGDLS, CDR2 YYNGEE. In nucleotides, the CDR3 is TGTGCCAGCACCCCAGAATCCCGCGGGACTGAAGCTTTCTTT. Its translation is CASTPESRGTEAFF.

This clonotype was observed at least ten times. V is TRBV7-2 and J is TRBJ2-7, with D perhaps matching TRBD1 (10 bases). This CDR3 spans 15 amino acids. Germline V CDR1 and CDR2: SGHTA, FQGNSA. The CDR3 DNA is TGTGCAAGCGGGAGGCGCGGGACAGGGGTAGACGAGCAGTACTTC. This translates into CASGRRGTGVDEQYF.

This clonotype was observed many times. The chain is built from TRBV20-1 and TRBJ1-6; D gene ambiguous. The CDR3 spans 13 residues. Germline V gene data show CDR1 as DFQATT and CDR2 as SNEGSKA (reference sequence). Trimming shortened V by 2 bases and J by 14 bases, and 16 bases separated the two germline ends. The CDR3 reads CSARLTADSALHF. In DNA, the CDR3 is TGCAGTGCTAGACTTACCGCAGACTCGGCCCTCCACTTT.

This clonotype has at least ten counts. The V call is TRBV7-2, the J call TRBJ2-4; 9 bases match TRBD2. CDR1 and CDR2 from the germline V gene are SGHTA and FQGNSA. V lost 4 bases and J lost 1; bases outside the gene matches: 11. The CDR3 is 18 amino acids. CDR3 region: CASSSPPGREGAKNIQYF. The DNA of the CDR3 is TGTGCCAGCAGCTCCCCGCCTGGGCGGGAGGGGGCCAAAAACATTCAGTACTTC.

The rearrangement links TRBV28 to TRBJ1-5, with D possibly being TRBD1 (6 bases). This CDR3 is built from 16 residues. Germline V CDR1 and CDR2: MDHEN, SYDVKM. V gave up 3 bases and J gave up 3 bases, with 15 bases separating them. As DNA, the CDR3 is TGTGCCAGCAGTTTTGGACAGAATCTATTCAATCAGCCCCAGCATTTT. Amino acids: CASSFGQNLFNQPQHF.

The rearrangement joins TRBV10-3 to TRBJ1-2, with D tentatively TRBD1 (5 bases). V gave up 0 bases and J gave up 8 bases, with 16 bases separating them. CDR1 is ENHRY and CDR2 is SYGVKD in the germline V gene. The CDR3 consists of 15 residues. The CDR3 region has the DNA TGTGCCATCAGTGAGTCGGGACGTACAGGCCACGGCTACACCTTC. Its protein is CAISESGRTGHGYTF.

In its sample, this clonotype was seen many times. The chain employs TRBV15 and TRBJ2-3; 8 nucleotides align to TRBD2. Germline-derived CDR1 and CDR2 are LNHNV and YYDKDF (reference sequence). V was pared by 1 base and J by 0 bases, with 6 bases of the junction left unmatched. The CDR3 consists of 17 residues. The CDR3 spells CATSRGSGGLSTDTQYF. In DNA form, the CDR3 reads TGTGCCACCAGCAGAGGTTCGGGAGGGCTTAGCACAGATACGCAGTATTTT.

This clonotype was recorded many times. The chain combines TRBV28 with TRBJ1-1, with no clear D. V was pared by 8 bases and J by 1 base, with 14 bases between. CDR3 length: 14 amino acids. The germline CDR1 and CDR2 sequences are MDHEN and SYDVKM. The CDR3 DNA is TGTGCCAGCTACTCCATCTCTCCGAACACTGAAGCTTTCTTT. Its translation: CASYSISPNTEAFF.

The rearrangement links TRBV28 to TRBJ2-5; D unclear. Germline V gene sequence: CDR1 MDHEN, CDR2 SYDVKM. The V and J ends lost 3 bases and 5 bases respectively, with 10 bases between them. This CDR3 is 13 amino acids long. The CDR3 protein is CASSFPPKETQYF. Written as DNA, the CDR3 is TGTGCCAGCAGTTTTCCGCCCAAGGAGACCCAGTACTTC.